Listed below are T cell receptor beta chains from one sample, sequenced in a study of OX40 agonist ivuxolimab in advanced cancers. Repertoires were generated with immunoSEQ multiplex PCR, while TCRdb's copy carries only in-frame clones and drops some. This sample yields over 75,000 clones, of which roughly 88% are seen a single time; roughly 1.6% belongs to the top ten. The specimen comprised CD4+ or CD8+ T cells sorted from blood, sampled in a trial of the OX40 agonist ivuxolimab. The source of these receptors is an adult with an advanced solid tumor such as melanoma, head and neck, liver or kidney cancer. CDR3s include the opening cysteine and the closing phenylalanine or tryptophan. A D gene is named only where the DNA matches it firmly. Rows may omit the clone size; those that give it use once, few, many or a size class.

-,-,TRBJ2-7,TRBV7-2,TGTGCCAGCAGCTTAAATCGCCTTGACGAGCAGTACTTC,CASSLNRLDEQYF
TRBD1,few,TRBJ1-5,TRBV7-2,TGTGCCAGCAGCTTGACAGGGCTGAATCAGCCCCAGCATTTT,CASSLTGLNQPQHF
-,-,TRBJ2-7,TRBV28,TGTGCCAGCAGTTTATCTAGACGGAGCGAGCAGTACTTC,CASSLSRRSEQYF
-,-,TRBJ1-6,TRBV5-6,TGTGCCAGCAGTCTTGCACGGATTAATTCACCCCTCCACTTT,CASSLARINSPLHF
-,-,TRBJ1-5,TRBV6-5,TGTGCCAGCAGCAACGGGGGAACCCAGCATTTT,CASSNGGTQHF
-,-,TRBJ1-1,TRBV5-1,TGCGCCAGCAGCGAGATTCAGGGTACGAACACTGAAGCTTTCTTT,CASSEIQGTNTEAFF
TRBD2,-,TRBJ2-5,TRBV6-1,TGTGCCAGCAGTGAAGGGGCTACTAGCGGAGAGACCCAGTACTTC,CASSEGATSGETQYF
TRBD1,-,TRBJ2-3,TRBV7-9,TGTGCCAGCAGCTTACACGGGGACAGAATCACAGATACGCAGTATTTT,CASSLHGDRITDTQYF
TRBD1,-,TRBJ2-7,TRBV28,TGTGCCTCTCCAGCACCGGGACAGGGATCGTACGAGCAGTACTTC,CASPAPGQGSYEQYF
-,-,TRBJ1-3,TRBV7-6,TGTGCCAGCAGCTTAGGACACTCTGGAAACACCATATATTTT,CASSLGHSGNTIYF
-,-,TRBJ2-2,TRBV9,TGTGCCAGCACCGGAATGGGGCGGGAGCTGTTTTTT,CASTGMGRELFF
TRBD1,-,TRBJ1-4,TRBV6-5,TGTGCCAGCAGTCAGAGACAGGGAAGGAATGAAAAACTGTTTTTT,CASSQRQGRNEKLFF
TRBD1,-,TRBJ1-2,TRBV19,TGTGCCAGTAGTATAGATACAGGGGTTAGTGGCTACACCTTC,CASSIDTGVSGYTF
-,-,TRBJ2-1,TRBV5-1,TGCGCCAGCAGCCGGGTTGCCTCCTACAATGAGCAGTTCTTC,CASSRVASYNEQFF
TRBD2,-,TRBJ2-3,TRBV7-2,TGTGCCAGCAGCTCAAAAGCGGGGGTCACAGATACGCAGTATTTT,CASSSKAGVTDTQYF
-,-,TRBJ2-7,TRBV18,TGTGCCAGCTCACTAAACAGGGACGAGCAGTACTTC,CASSLNRDEQYF
-,-,TRBJ2-4,TRBV15,TGTGCCACCAGCAGTCCCACTAGATTAGTTCAGTACTTC,CATSSPTRLVQYF
TRBD2,-,TRBJ2-3,TRBV10-2,TGCGCCAGCAGTGAGGCAGGGAGCCTAGCGGGGGGAAGCACAGATACGCAGTATTTT,CASSEAGSLAGGSTDTQYF
-,-,TRBJ1-2,TRBV6-1,TGTGCCAGCAGTGATCAGGGGACGTATGGCTACACCTTC,CASSDQGTYGYTF
TRBD1,-,TRBJ1-5,TRBV28,TGTGCCAGCACGGGACCGGGACAGGGCAGACAGCCCCAGCATTTT,CASTGPGQGRQPQHF
-,-,TRBJ1-3,TRBV5-5,TGTGCCAGCAGCCGTGATCTGGGGCTTGGAAACACCATATATTTT,CASSRDLGLGNTIYF
-,-,TRBJ1-4,TRBV6-5,TGTGCCAGCAGTTATTGGCGGAATGAAAAACTGTTTTTT,CASSYWRNEKLFF
TRBD1,-,TRBJ2-5,TRBV9,TGTGCCAGCAGCGTAACGACGACAGGGGAGTTAAAGACCCAGTACTTC,CASSVTTTGELKTQYF
-,-,TRBJ2-3,TRBV21-1,TGTGCCAGCATCCTACGACCGACTAGCGGGGGGACAGATACGCAGTATTTT,CASILRPTSGGTDTQYF
-,-,TRBJ2-5,TRBV4-2,TGTGCCAGCAGCCAAGATAAAGGGCTGCGGGCCCCTCAAGAGACCCAGTACTTC,CASSQDKGLRAPQETQYF
-,-,TRBJ2-3,TRBV5-1,TGCGCCAGCAGCTTGGAGGCTAGTTTCGGTCGGGATACGCAGTATTTT,CASSLEASFGRDTQYF
-,-,TRBJ2-5,TRBV6-1,TGTGCCAGCAGTCGAGGGACCCAGTACTTC,CASSRGTQYF
-,-,TRBJ2-2,TRBV11-3,TGTGCCAGCAGCGTCGTATCCGGGTCTGCCGGGGAGCTGTTTTTT,CASSVVSGSAGELFF
TRBD1,-,TRBJ2-5,TRBV5-1,TGCGCCAGCAGCCGACAGGGGGCGTGGGAGACCCAGTACTTC,CASSRQGAWETQYF
-,-,TRBJ2-1,TRBV4-1,TGCGCCAGCAGCCCCGGGCTGCGCTACAATGAGCAGTTCTTC,CASSPGLRYNEQFF
-,-,TRBJ2-7,TRBV19,TGTGCCAGTAGTTTCGACAGCTCCTACGAGCAGTACTTC,CASSFDSSYEQYF
TRBD1,-,TRBJ2-7,TRBV7-3,TGTGCCAGCAGCCCAAATGCTAGGGGGCTCAACGAGCAGTACTTC,CASSPNARGLNEQYF
-,-,TRBJ2-7,TRBV21-1,TGTGCCAGCAGCAAAGTTAACAGAGGATTCTCCTACGAGCAGTACTTC,CASSKVNRGFSYEQYF
TRBD1,-,TRBJ2-7,TRBV6-1,TGTGCCAGCAGTTCGGACAGGTTCTCCCACGAGCAGTACTTC,CASSSDRFSHEQYF
TRBD1,-,TRBJ1-5,TRBV30,TGTGCCTGGAGTGTACTTCGTGCGACAGGGATAGATCAGCCCCAGCATTTT,CAWSVLRATGIDQPQHF
-,-,TRBJ1-2,TRBV10-1,TGCGCCAGCAGTGAGTCCACCTCGTCCGGTGGCTACACCTTC,CASSESTSSGGYTF
TRBD2,once,TRBJ2-5,TRBV4-2,TGTGCCAGCAGCCAAGTTTTAGCGGGAAGCCAAGAGACCCAGTACTTC,CASSQVLAGSQETQYF
TRBD2,-,TRBJ2-2,TRBV11-3,TGTGCCAGCAGCTTAAAAGCGGGAGGTGGCGGGGAGCTGTTTTTT,CASSLKAGGGGELFF
TRBD1,-,TRBJ1-4,TRBV28,TGTGCCAGCGGACAGGGGAAAGAAAAACTGTTTTTT,CASGQGKEKLFF
-,-,TRBJ1-1,TRBV13,TGTGCCAGCAGCATGTCTCGGGGAGCCACTGAAGCTTTCTTT,CASSMSRGATEAFF
-,once,TRBJ1-4,TRBV7-9,TGTGCCAGCAGCCTTAGGATGTTCGGTGGGGCAACTAATGAAAAACTGTTTTTT,CASSLRMFGGATNEKLFF
-,-,TRBJ2-7,TRBV11-3,TGTGCCAGCAGCTTAGAGAGGCTCTGGGGGGCTAGCGGCCCCGAGCAGTACTTC,CASSLERLWGASGPEQYF
TRBD1,-,TRBJ2-3,TRBV5-1,TGCGCCAGCAGGACGGGACAGGGGGACGCAGATACGCAGTATTTT,CASRTGQGDADTQYF
TRBD1,-,TRBJ1-5,TRBV5-1,TGCGCCAGCAGTCGCGGGACAGGGGGTTTCGGCAATCAGCCCCAGCATTTT,CASSRGTGGFGNQPQHF
-,-,TRBJ2-4,TRBV28,TGTGCCAGCATATCAAAGGGCAAAAACATTCAGTACTTC,CASISKGKNIQYF
-,-,TRBJ2-1,TRBV5-1,TGCGCCAGCAGCTTGCAATCTAAGGGTTTTTTTATTGACAATGAGCAGTTCTTC,CASSLQSKGFFIDNEQFF
TRBD2,-,TRBJ2-6,TRBV13,TGTGCCAGCAGCTTAAGCGGGGACTTCTCTGGGGCCAACGTCCTGACTTTC,CASSLSGDFSGANVLTF
-,-,TRBJ1-4,TRBV28,TGTGCCAGCAGTTCCGGACAGTATGAAAAACTGTTTTTT,CASSSGQYEKLFF
-,-,TRBJ2-2,TRBV21-1,TGTGCCAGCAGCCAACTTGACAGGGCTAGTGTCAGGAGTTTCACCGGGGAGCTGTTTTTT,CASSQLDRASVRSFTGELFF
-,once,TRBJ1-1,TRBV5-1,TGCGCCAGCAGCTTTGGGGACGGGTTTGGGGCTGAAGCTTTCTTT,CASSFGDGFGAEAFF
-,-,TRBJ1-2,TRBV11-3,TGTGCCAGCAGCATCGGGCCCTTCCATGGCTACACCTTC,CASSIGPFHGYTF
TRBD2,few,TRBJ2-3,TRBV28,TGTGCCAGCAGCCAAACGACTAGCGGTACGACAGATACGCAGTATTTT,CASSQTTSGTTDTQYF
-,-,TRBJ2-5,TRBV19,TGTGCCAGTAGTATAGGTCGTTCGACTACTGAGACCCAGTACTTC,CASSIGRSTTETQYF
TRBD2,-,TRBJ2-7,TRBV2,TGTGCCAGCAGTCCTAGGAGTAGCGGGAGCATTGGAGAGCAGTACTTC,CASSPRSSGSIGEQYF
TRBD1,-,TRBJ2-5,TRBV19,TGTGCCAGTAGTATGGGCAGGGGGCGGGAGACCCAGTACTTC,CASSMGRGRETQYF
-,-,TRBJ1-5,TRBV9,TGTGCCAGCAGCGTAGGAGGGGATAATCAGCCCCAGCATTTT,CASSVGGDNQPQHF
-,-,TRBJ2-5,TRBV29-1,TGCAGCGGGGGGGCGGCTCTCACGGTAGGCCTGATCCAGTACTTC,CSGGAALTVGLIQYF
-,-,TRBJ1-1,TRBV5-4,TGTGCCAGCAGCCTACGGTACACCGGATTGGCAGCTTTCTTT,CASSLRYTGLAAFF
-,once,TRBJ2-7,TRBV19,TGTGCCAGTACCCCTTTTCCGGGATCGCGGCAGTACTTC,CASTPFPGSRQYF
-,-,TRBJ2-7,TRBV4-3,TGCGCCAGCAGCCAAGATCGGGCAGGGTACTACGAGCAGTACTTC,CASSQDRAGYYEQYF